One and the same sample provided the 20 T cell receptor beta chains below, sequenced in a study of blood T cell repertoires in COVID-19 (dated by TCRdb to about 2020). Library preparation employed the immunoSEQ multiplex PCR assay. TCRdb retrieved this table from immuneACCESS and kept in-frame rearrangements only. Not all clones are present; in checked studies, unresolved V genes account for under half, and no reason is known for the remainder. This sample lists approximately 340,000 clones; approximately 82% were detected once. The biggest ten clones account for 2.5% to 3% of the sample. Sequencing was performed on peripheral blood. Source of these receptors: a man aged 25 to 40 with active or convalescent COVID-19.

CDR3 sequence reads: CASSLAPNREQYF. The CDR3 DNA is TGTGCCAGCAGCTTAGCCCCAAACAGGGAGCAGTACTTC. This rearrangement joins TRBV11-2 to TRBJ2-7, with D perhaps matching TRBD1 (5 bases). Germline CDR1 and CDR2: SGHAT and FQNNGV. Trimming pared 1 base from V and 7 bases from J, leaving 11 bases between. The CDR3 has 13 residues.

The chain couples TRBV30 to TRBJ1-1, with a possible D match to TRBD1 (6 bases). Trimming stripped 3 bases from V and 1 base from J, with 15 bases between. The CDR3 length is 15 residues. Germline CDR1 GTSNPN, CDR2 SVGIG (reference sequence). The CDR3 spells CAWRKGRGGNTEAFF. Written as DNA, the CDR3 is TGTGCCTGGAGGAAAGGAAGGGGGGGGAACACTGAAGCTTTCTTT.

This clone has a single count. The V call is TRBV7-6, the J call TRBJ2-1, with TRBD2 matching over 15 bases. With V trimmed by 2 bases and J by 1 base, 9 bases remained unmatched. The length of the CDR3 is 20 residues. CDR1 and CDR2 (germline): SGHVS, FNYEAQ. CDR3 DNA: TGTGCCAGCAGCTTACGTACCGGGACTAGCGGGGGGACTTCCTACAATGAGCAGTTCTTC. This sequence encodes CASSLRTGTSGGTSYNEQFF.

The chain recombines TRBV19 with TRBJ2-6; D gene uncertain. Trimming stripped 6 bases from V and 0 bases from J, with 9 bases between. The CDR3 consists of 15 residues. CDR1 and CDR2 (germline): LNHDA, SQIVND (reference sequence). The CDR3 region is CASSLSGSGANVLTF. As DNA, the CDR3 is TGTGCCAGTAGCTTGAGTGGCTCTGGGGCCAACGTCCTGACTTTC.

The rearrangement links TRBV24-1 to TRBJ2-5, with TRBD1 identical over 10 bases. The V segment lost 4 bases and the J segment 4 bases; nucleotides outside the gene matches: 8. The CDR3 has 16 amino acids. Germline lookup yields CDR1 KGHDR and CDR2 SFDVKD. The CDR3 DNA sequence: TGTGCCACCAGTGAACCAAGACAGGGGGCAGGAGAGACCCAGTACTTC. It specifies CATSEPRQGAGETQYF.

The chain links TRBV25-1 to TRBJ1-4; weak D call: TRBD1 (6 bases). From germline, CDR1 is MGHDK and CDR2 SYGVNS. The CDR3 has 15 residues. The germline V and J ends were trimmed by 1 base and 5 bases, with 11 bases remaining between them. CDR3 bases: TGTGCCAGCAGTGAATGGGGACAAGCAAATGAAAAACTGTTTTTT. Translation gives CASSEWGQANEKLFF.

The genes are TRBV15 and TRBJ2-1; a weak D match, TRBD1 (6 bases). Trimming left V 0 bases short and J 8 bases short, with 8 bases between. Germline-derived CDR1 and CDR2 are LNHNV and YYDKDF (reference sequence). The CDR3 extends over 13 amino acids. CDR3 DNA sequence: TGTGCCACCAGCAGAGATCACAGGGATGAGCAGTTCTTC. It yields the protein CATSRDHRDEQFF.

About this clone: The identical CDR3 is also encoded by other nucleotide sequences in the sample. This chain links TRBV7-9 with TRBJ1-6; D is ambiguous. Germline loops: CDR1 SEHNR, CDR2 FQNEAQ (reference sequence). The CDR3 has 12 residues. Trimming took off 1 base at V and 9 bases at J, with 4 bases between the two ends. The chain's CDR3 is CASSLGSSPLHF. Here the CDR3 DNA reads TGTGCCAGCAGCTTAGGGAGTTCACCCCTCCACTTT.

V gene TRBV24-1 combines with J gene TRBJ1-4; no clear D. CDR1 and CDR2 (germline): KGHDR, SFDVKD. CDR3 size: 13 residues. Deletions cut 3 bases from V and 8 bases from J, with 9 bases between. In DNA, the CDR3 is TGTGCCACCAGTGATGGACTGGGCGAAAAACTGTTTTTT. This gives the protein CATSDGLGEKLFF.

The chain joins TRBV18 to TRBJ2-1; D possibly corresponds to TRBD1 (6 bases). The CDR3 extends over 12 amino acids. The germline V gene encodes CDR1 KGHSH and CDR2 LQKENI. Trimming took off 8 bases at V and 3 bases at J, with 8 bases between the two ends. CDR3: CASGQNYNEQFF. CDR3 sequence (DNA): TGTGCCAGCGGACAGAACTACAATGAGCAGTTCTTC.

J is TRBJ2-5 and V is TRBV2, with 8 bases lining up with TRBD2. V gave up 0 bases and J gave up 4 bases; unmatched junction bases: 13. The CDR3 length is 18 residues. Looked up from germline, CDR1 is SNHLY and CDR2 is FYNNEI. The CDR3 DNA sequence: TGTGCCAGCAGTGAAGCGCTTGGACTAGCCGGCGAGGGAGAGACCCAGTACTTC. As protein: CASSEALGLAGEGETQYF. The full variable domain, with the rest looked up from reference TRBV2 and TRBJ2-5, is EPEVTQTPSHQVTQMGQEVILRCVPISNHLYFYWYRQILGQKVEFLVSFYNNEISEKSEIFDDQFSVERPDGSNFTLKIRSTKLEDSAMYFCASSEALGLAGEGETQYFGPGTRLLVL.

This chain connects TRBV7-7 to TRBJ2-1; 9 bases are shared with TRBD2. The CDR3 has 18 residues. Germline V gives CDR1 SSHAT, CDR2 FNYEAQ (reference sequence). Trimming at V came to 11 bases and at J to 6 bases, leaving 23 bases not matched to a gene. CDR3 DNA sequence: TGTGCCGTGGCGGGGGGGCAGGGAGGTCTCTTAAGCGTCAATGAGCAGTTCTTC. This codes for CAVAGGQGGLLSVNEQFF.

V usage is TRBV9 and J usage is TRBJ2-2, with TRBD1 identical over 9 bases. The junction had 7 bases not matched to a gene; V was cut back by 0 bases and J by 7 bases. The CDR3 runs to 16 residues. CDR1 is SGDLS, CDR2 YYNGEE, per germline. CDR3: CASSVVTGGVIGELFF. The CDR3 bases are TGTGCCAGCAGCGTAGTCACAGGGGGCGTAATCGGGGAGCTGTTTTTT.

This chain uses TRBV7-3 with TRBJ1-6, with D perhaps TRBD1 (5 bases). The ends were cut back, 4 bases at V and 13 bases at J, with 11 bases in the middle. Germline V gene sequence: CDR1 SGHTA, CDR2 FQGTGA. The CDR3 is 12 residues long. The CDR3 reads CASSSRGGPLHF. The CDR3 DNA sequence: TGTGCCAGCAGCTCTAGGGGTGGTCCCCTCCACTTT.

The chain links TRBV11-2 to TRBJ2-7; D is unresolved. There are 14 residues in the CDR3. In germline, CDR1 is SGHAT, CDR2 FQNNGV. With 5 bases removed from V and 0 bases from J, the gap between germline ends came to 11 bases. This CDR3 reads CASSPLSSSYEQYF. The CDR3, as DNA: TGTGCCAGCAGCCCCCTTTCTAGCTCCTACGAGCAGTACTTC.

This rearrangement joins TRBV24-1 to TRBJ1-2, with no clear D. V lost 4 bases and J 3 bases, leaving 11 bases between the germline ends. CDR1 and CDR2 from the germline V gene are KGHDR and SFDVKD. This CDR3 has 14 residues. Written as DNA, the CDR3 is TGTGCCACCAGTGAAACAACGCAGGACTATGGCTACACCTTC. Protein product: CATSETTQDYGYTF.

This chain links TRBV7-2 with TRBJ2-1, with 8 bases identical to TRBD2. Trimming at V came to 5 bases and at J to 10 bases, leaving 22 bases not matched to a gene. Germline values: CDR1 SGHTA, CDR2 FQGNSA. The CDR3 spans 18 residues. CDR3 DNA: TGTGCCAGCAGCAGTGCCGTGGGCGGGGGGAATACGAAGATGGAGCAGTTCTTC. This gives the protein CASSSAVGGGNTKMEQFF. The variable domain in full, completed from reference TRBV7-2 and TRBJ2-1, reads GAGVSQSPSNKVTEKGKDVELRCDPISGHTALYWYRQSLGQGLEFLIYFQGNSAPDKSGLPSDRFSAERTGGSVSTLTIQRTQQEDSAVYLCASSSAVGGGNTKMEQFFGPGTRLTVL.

The chain uses TRBV14 and TRBJ1-4, with a tentative D call TRBD1 (5 bases). Germline CDR1 and CDR2: SGHDN and FVKESK. The CDR3 is 15 residues long. With 4 bases removed from V and 4 bases from J, the gap between germline ends came to 13 bases. This CDR3 reads CASSRPSGGNEKLFF. The CDR3 coding sequence is TGTGCCAGCAGCCGGCCGTCGGGGGGTAATGAAAAACTGTTTTTT. The variable domain in full, completed from reference TRBV14 and TRBJ1-4, reads EAGVTQFPSHSVIEKGQTVTLRCDPISGHDNLYWYRRVMGKEIKFLLHFVKESKQDESGMPNNRFLAERTGGTYSTLKVQPAELEDSGVYFCASSRPSGGNEKLFFGSGTQLSVL.

The rearrangement joins TRBV5-5 to TRBJ2-7; TRBD2 aligns across 9 bases. This CDR3 comprises 17 residues. V dropped 0 bases and J dropped 4; count of bases not matched to a gene: 11. The germline CDR1 and CDR2 sequences are SGHKS and YYEKEE (reference sequence). CDR3 region: CASSLGLAAEGMYEQYF. DNA of the CDR3: TGTGCCAGCAGCTTGGGACTAGCGGCCGAGGGAATGTACGAGCAGTACTTC.

The CDR3 DNA reads as TGTGCCAGCAGCTTTTCAAGCCCTCAAGAGACCCAGTACTTC. Translated: CASSFSSPQETQYF. The chain combines TRBV11-3 with TRBJ2-5, with D uncertain. This CDR3 spans 14 amino acids. Trimming pared 3 bases from V and 2 bases from J, leaving 10 bases between. Germline CDR1 and CDR2: SGHNT and YENEEA.